Listed below are T cell receptor beta chains from one sample, sequenced in a study of cytomegalovirus exposure and HLA in healthy donors. Produced via immunoSEQ multiplex PCR; TCRdb's table is partial and in-frame only. The sample consists of about 130,000 clones, around 77% of them appearing once. Input material: PBMCs. The receptor source for this set is a woman aged 35 to 49 in good health and CMV-seropositive. Each CDR3 is given with its conserved first and last residue. D genes are given only for firm matches. Clone size appears in some rows only: once, few, many, or a class for an expanded clone.

j_gene	d_gene	v_gene	abundance	CDR3nt	CDR3aa
TRBJ1-6	TRBD1	TRBV6-6	-	TGTGCCAGCAGTTACGTGGACAGGGCTCGCCCCCTCCACTTT	CASSYVDRARPLHF
TRBJ2-7	TRBD1	TRBV4-1	-	TGCGCCAGCAGCCAGGCCGGGACAGCACACTACGAGCAGTACTTC	CASSQAGTAHYEQYF
TRBJ2-7	-	TRBV4-1	-	TGCGCCAGCAGCCAAGGGGCTAGCGAATCCTACGAGCAGTACTTC	CASSQGASESYEQYF
TRBJ2-2	-	TRBV30	-	TGTGCCTCAGATCCGGGCACCGGGGAGCTGTTTTTT	CASDPGTGELFF
TRBJ2-3	-	TRBV29-1	few	TGCAGCGTTCGCCCAGGCATTAGCACAGATACGCAGTATTTT	CSVRPGISTDTQYF
TRBJ1-1	TRBD1	TRBV19	-	TGTGCCACAGAGAAGGACAGGACCGGCACTGAAGCTTTCTTT	CATEKDRTGTEAFF
TRBJ2-7	-	TRBV19	-	TGTGCCAGTAGCTTAACTACCCTATACGAGCAGTACTTC	CASSLTTLYEQYF
TRBJ1-2	-	TRBV5-4	-	TGTGCCAGCAGCCCCGATGGGGGCCCTATTGCCGCTGTCACGGGCTACACCTTC	CASSPDGGPIAAVTGYTF
TRBJ2-7	TRBD1	TRBV28	-	TGTGCCAGCAGGGGACAGGGTAGTTCCTACGAGCAGTACTTC	CASRGQGSSYEQYF
TRBJ2-1	-	TRBV7-3	-	TGTGCCAGCAGCGAGACTACCGACAATGAGCAGTTCTTC	CASSETTDNEQFF
TRBJ1-2	-	TRBV20-1	-	TGCAGTGCTAGAACAGCCTATGGCTACACCTTC	CSARTAYGYTF
TRBJ2-2	-	TRBV14	-	TGTGCCAGCAGCCATCCCGAGGGCACCGGGGAGCTGTTTTTT	CASSHPEGTGELFF
TRBJ1-1	TRBD1	TRBV9	-	TGTGCCAGCAGCTTTGGGACAGGAAACACTGAAGCTTTCTTT	CASSFGTGNTEAFF
TRBJ2-5	-	TRBV27	-	TGTGCCAGCCGTCCTTCGCAGGGGTGGGAGACCCAGTACTTC	CASRPSQGWETQYF
TRBJ1-1	TRBD1	TRBV5-1	-	TGCGCCAGCAGCCTCGGGACAGGGGGCAGGAACACTGAAGCTTTCTTT	CASSLGTGGRNTEAFF
TRBJ2-5	TRBD2	TRBV9	-	TGTGCCAGCAGCCATTCGGGACTAGCGGGGGAGACCCAGTACTTC	CASSHSGLAGETQYF
TRBJ2-7	TRBD2	TRBV19	-	TGTGCCAGTAGTTTAGCGGGAAGCTACGAGCAGTACTTC	CASSLAGSYEQYF
TRBJ2-7	TRBD1	TRBV18	-	TGTGCCAGCTCACTTAAACAGGGGGGCGAGCAGTACTTC	CASSLKQGGEQYF
TRBJ2-1	-	TRBV7-2	once	TGTGCCAGCAGCTTAGCCTTTGCGGCGAACTCCTACAATGAGCAGTTCTTC	CASSLAFAANSYNEQFF
TRBJ2-5	TRBD2	TRBV5-1	-	TGCGCCAGCAGCCACGGGACTAGCGGGCCACTTGAGCAGTACTTC	CASSHGTSGPLEQYF
TRBJ1-1	-	TRBV18	-	TGTGCCAGCTCACCGGGAGTGAACACTGAAGCTTTCTTT	CASSPGVNTEAFF
TRBJ2-7	TRBD2	TRBV28	-	TGTGCCAGCAGTTTAAGGGGCGGGAGGAGCTCCTACGAGCAGTACTTC	CASSLRGGRSSYEQYF
TRBJ2-3	TRBD1	TRBV27	-	TGTGCCAGCAGTGCGACAGGGGAGGTCAGTGCGCAGTATTTT	CASSATGEVSAQYF
TRBJ1-4	-	TRBV27	few	TGTGCCAGCAGTTCCCTCCTAAGACTAGCAACTAATGAAAAACTGTTTTTT	CASSSLLRLATNEKLFF
TRBJ2-7	-	TRBV5-6	-	TGTGCCAGCAGCAGGGGGGGGGCCGTCGGGACCTTCTCCTACGAGCAGTACTTC	CASSRGGAVGTFSYEQYF
TRBJ1-1	TRBD1	TRBV7-3	-	TGTGCCAGCAGCCCCCGTGACAGGGGTCTGGCTTTCTTT	CASSPRDRGLAFF
TRBJ2-3	TRBD2	TRBV14	few	TGTGCCAGCATCCATAGCCGACTAGCGGGAGAAGATACGCAGTATTTT	CASIHSRLAGEDTQYF
TRBJ1-5	-	TRBV30	-	TGTGCCTGGAGTGTAGGACAGCCAAATCAGCCCCAGCATTTT	CAWSVGQPNQPQHF
TRBJ2-5	-	TRBV9	once	TGTGCCAGCAGCCCCACAGGGTATCAAGGGACCCAGTACTTC	CASSPTGYQGTQYF
TRBJ2-3	-	TRBV6-5	-	TGTGCCAGCAGCTCGGTGCCTAGCACAGATACGCAGTATTTT	CASSSVPSTDTQYF
TRBJ2-7	-	TRBV5-6	-	TGTGCCAGCAGCTTGGCCAAATACGAGCAGTACTTC	CASSLAKYEQYF
TRBJ2-1	-	TRBV2	once	TGTGCCAGCAGTGTCAGTGTCTATGAGCAGTTCTTC	CASSVSVYEQFF